The 25 T cell receptor beta chains presented below share a single source sample, sequenced in a study of cytomegalovirus exposure and HLA in healthy donors. PCR amplification relied on 60 Vbeta primers (plus 13 Jbeta primers). Profiling relied on immunoSEQ multiplex PCR, and the TCRdb table lists in-frame clones only, not all of them. The sample records approximately 260,000 clones, about nine tenths being singletons. Specimen: PBMCs. The source of these receptors is a girl aged 2-10 years in good health and CMV-seronegative.

The chain recombines TRBV4-2 with TRBJ2-3, with 13 nucleotides matching TRBD2. The CDR3 spans 15 residues. V lost 3 bases and J lost 5; bases outside the gene matches: 2. Germline CDR1 LGHNA, CDR2 YNFKEQ. Here the CDR3 reads CASSHGLAGVDTQYF. CDR3 bases: TGTGCCAGCAGCCACGGACTAGCGGGAGTAGATACGCAGTATTTT.

The chain recombines TRBV9 with TRBJ2-5, with D uncertain. V lost 4 bases, J lost 3 bases, and 7 bases lay in between. CDR1 and CDR2 from the germline V gene are SGDLS and YYNGEE. The CDR3 is 12 residues long. DNA for the CDR3: TGTGCCAGCAGCAAGCGAGAAGAGACCCAGTACTTC. Its translation: CASSKREETQYF. The full variable domain, in which reference TRBV9 and TRBJ2-5 provide the parts outside the CDR3, is DSGVTQTPKHLITATGQRVTLRCSPRSGDLSVYWYQQSLDQGLQFLIQYYNGEERAKGNILERFSAQQFPDLHSELNLSSLELGDSALYFCASSKREETQYFGPGTRLLVL.

The gene calls are TRBV11-3 and TRBJ1-1, with a tentative D call TRBD1 (6 bases). V was cut by 5 bases and J by 6 bases, with 16 bases left in between. The CDR3 loop spans 14 amino acids. CDR1 SGHNT and CDR2 YENEEA come from the germline V gene. The CDR3 DNA follows: TGTGCCAGCAGCGCCCGGGGGGGCGCCGCTGAAGCTTTCTTT. Translation gives CASSARGGAAEAFF.

The V call is TRBV15, the J call TRBJ1-4; D is ambiguous. Germline V gives CDR1 LNHNV, CDR2 YYDKDF (reference sequence). There are 16 residues in the CDR3. With 0 bases removed from V and 0 bases from J, the gap between germline ends came to 8 bases. As DNA, the CDR3 is TGTGCCACCAGCAGAGATTCCCCTGCAACTAATGAAAAACTGTTTTTT. It translates to CATSRDSPATNEKLFF.

Here the CDR3 reads CASSQQVKETQYF. The CDR3 DNA follows: TGTGCCAGCAGCCAACAGGTCAAAGAGACCCAGTACTTC. V and J are TRBV14 and TRBJ2-5; no clear D. V lost 2 bases to trimming and J lost 3 bases, with 7 bases between them. The CDR3 covers 13 residues. Germline V gene lookup returns CDR1 SGHDN and CDR2 FVKESK.

The chain combines TRBV30 with TRBJ2-7, with 9 bases matching TRBD1. Per the germline V gene, CDR1 is GTSNPN and CDR2 is SVGIG (reference sequence). V shed 4 bases, J shed 3 bases, and the junction held 10 bases outside the gene matches. The CDR3 contains 15 residues. The CDR3 nucleotides are TGTGCCTGGACCGAACCGGGACAGGGAGACTACGAGCAGTACTTC. It yields the protein CAWTEPGQGDYEQYF.

The chain carries TRBV30 and TRBJ2-7, with a possible D match to TRBD1 (6 bases). Germline V gives CDR1 GTSNPN, CDR2 SVGIG (reference sequence). This CDR3 region has 12 residues. Trimming left V 7 bases short and J 3 bases short, with 13 bases between. CDR3 DNA: TGTGCCTCAAAGCAGGGGATCTACGAGCAGTACTTC. It yields the protein CASKQGIYEQYF. The whole variable domain, remainder taken from reference TRBV30 and TRBJ2-7, is SQTIHQWPATLVQPVGSPLSLECTVEGTSNPNLYWYRQAAGRGLQLLFYSVGIGQISSEVPQNLSASRPQDRQFILSSKKLLLSDSGFYLCASKQGIYEQYFGPGTRLTVT.

This clone is a singleton in its sample. This chain links TRBV23-1 with TRBJ2-1, with 9 bases lining up with TRBD2. TRBV23-1 falls under the ORF class, with uncertain function. The CDR3 consists of 16 residues. V shed 7 bases, J shed 10 bases, and the junction held 17 bases outside the gene matches. For the CDR3, the DNA is TGCGCCAGCACCCCCCCCACTAGCGGGCGGGGTGGGGAGCAGTTCTTC. Translation gives CASTPPTSGRGGEQFF.

V and J are TRBV13 and TRBJ2-1; D gene ambiguous. V was pared by 0 bases and J by 7 bases, with 22 bases between. Germline values: CDR1 PRHDT, CDR2 FYEKMQ (reference sequence). This CDR3 has 18 residues. CDR3 protein: CASSLGTKISVVRNEQFF. CDR3 in DNA: TGTGCCAGCAGCTTAGGCACTAAAATTTCCGTCGTACGGAATGAGCAGTTCTTC.

CDR3 sequence: CASSGSRTGFTYEQYF. The DNA of the CDR3 is TGTGCCAGCAGTGGCAGCCGGACAGGCTTTACCTACGAGCAGTACTTC. This sequence joins TRBV25-1 and TRBJ2-5; 7 bases are a match to TRBD1. The J call may be wrong; the DNA end is better matched by TRBJ2-7. In germline, CDR1 is MGHDK, CDR2 SYGVNS. CDR3 length: 16 amino acids.

The chain links TRBV6-5 to TRBJ1-6, with 9 bases identical to TRBD1. The CDR3 runs to 15 residues. With 2 bases clipped from V and 6 bases from J, the junction kept 2 bases outside the gene matches. Germline values: CDR1 MNHEY, CDR2 SVGAGI. The CDR3 is CASSYGTGSNSPLHF. DNA of the CDR3: TGTGCCAGCAGTTACGGGACAGGGTCTAATTCACCCCTCCACTTT.

The V gene is TRBV4-1, the J gene TRBJ1-1; 7 bases are a match to TRBD1. Per germline, CDR1 MGHRA and CDR2 YSYEKL. This CDR3 is built from 14 residues. Trimming at V came to 2 bases and at J to 5 bases, leaving 5 bases not matched to a gene. The CDR3 loop is CASSQPGTATEAFF. CDR3 nucleotide sequence: TGCGCCAGCAGCCAACCCGGGACAGCTACTGAAGCTTTCTTT.

The chain carries TRBV7-9 and TRBJ2-7; D not certain. This CDR3 is 14 amino acids long. V gave up 2 bases and J gave up 4 bases, with 12 bases separating them. Germline V gene data show CDR1 as SEHNR and CDR2 as FQNEAQ (reference sequence). CDR3 region: CASSLLVSPYEQYF. CDR3 DNA: TGTGCCAGCAGCTTACTGGTTAGCCCTTACGAGCAGTACTTC.

The sample holds one count of this clone. The V and J genes are TRBV11-1 and TRBJ2-1; D uncertain. Trimming left V 5 bases short and J 3 bases short, with 20 bases between. The germline gives CDR1 SGHAT, CDR2 FQDESV (reference sequence). The CDR3 has 17 residues. The CDR3 spells CASSNYLGDSFYNEQFF. The CDR3, as DNA: TGTGCCAGCAGCAATTACCTAGGAGATTCTTTCTACAATGAGCAGTTCTTC.

This chain links TRBV13 with TRBJ1-1; maybe TRBD1 (6 bases). CDR3 length: 15 amino acids. The germline V and J ends were trimmed by 5 bases and 1 base, with 14 bases remaining between them. From germline, CDR1 is PRHDT and CDR2 FYEKMQ (reference sequence). CDR3 loop: CASSTSDRSNTEAFF. The CDR3 nucleotides read TGTGCCAGCAGCACCTCCGACAGGTCGAACACTGAAGCTTTCTTT.

The chain is built from TRBV9 and TRBJ2-2; 7 bases are a match to TRBD1. The CDR3 sequence is 13 residues long. Trimming took 2 bases from V and 10 from J; bases not matched to a gene: 5. Germline CDR1 SGDLS, CDR2 YYNGEE. The CDR3 protein is CASSVLGGEELFF. CDR3 nucleotide sequence: TGTGCCAGCAGCGTGTTAGGGGGCGAGGAGCTGTTTTTT.

This clone was counted a single time. The chain links TRBV5-1 to TRBJ2-3, with TRBD2 identical over 9 bases. Losses at the gene ends were 2 bases for V and 4 bases for J; bases not matched to a gene: 8. CDR3 length equals 16 residues. The germline V gene has CDR1 SGHRS and CDR2 YFSETQ. The CDR3, as DNA: TGCGCCAGCAGCTTCGGCGGGGGGGCCAGGTCAGATACGCAGTATTTT. Translated: CASSFGGGARSDTQYF.

The V call is TRBV5-1, the J call TRBJ1-2; 7 bases are shared with TRBD1. The germline gives CDR1 SGHRS, CDR2 YFSETQ. Trimming at V came to 5 bases and at J to 4 bases, leaving 2 bases not matched to a gene. This CDR3 has 12 amino acids. In DNA, the CDR3 is TGCGCCAGCAGATGGGACAGCTATGGCTACACCTTC. The encoded protein is CASRWDSYGYTF.

The rearrangement joins TRBV28 to TRBJ2-7; 9 bases match TRBD1. Germline assignment: CDR1 MDHEN and CDR2 SYDVKM. The V and J ends lost 8 bases and 5 bases, in that order; junction bases with no gene match: 7. The CDR3 sequence is 13 residues long. The CDR3 protein is CASSGDRDDEQYF. The DNA for the CDR3 is TGTGCCAGCTCGGGGGACAGGGATGACGAGCAGTACTTC.

The V and J genes are TRBV28 and TRBJ1-6; D uncertain. CDR3 length: 12 residues. V gave up 9 bases and J gave up 7 bases, with 10 bases separating them. Germline V lookup: CDR1 MDHEN, CDR2 SYDVKM. The CDR3 nucleotides are TGTGCCAGAAACAGACTAAATTCACCCCTCCACTTT. It codes for CARNRLNSPLHF.

In this sample, this clone turned up once. This chain links TRBV6-4 with TRBJ2-7, with 7 bases fitting TRBD1. Germline V gives CDR1 MRHNA, CDR2 SNTAGT. V shed 3 bases and J 6 bases; nucleotides not matched to a gene: 11. CDR3 length equals 15 residues. CDR3 DNA sequence: TGTGCCAGCAGTGAGGAACAGGGGCCACCCTTCGAGCAGTACTTC. Its protein product is CASSEEQGPPFEQYF.

This sequence joins TRBV5-1 and TRBJ2-7; TRBD1 aligns across 8 bases. J gave up 0 bases and V 4 bases, and 12 bases lay outside the gene matches. CDR3 length equals 17 residues. Germline values: CDR1 SGHRS, CDR2 YFSETQ. The DNA for the CDR3 is TGCGCCAGCAGCCCCTCCGGGACAGGTACTAGCTCCTACGAGCAGTACTTC. Translated, it gives CASSPSGTGTSSYEQYF.

The chain employs TRBV4-1 and TRBJ2-1; the match to TRBD2 covers 9 bases. Germline CDR1 MGHRA, CDR2 YSYEKL. This CDR3 has 17 residues. V lost 2 bases to trimming and J lost 1 base; unmatched junction nucleotides: 6. The chain's CDR3 is CASSQRGRGGSYNEQFF. CDR3 sequence (DNA): TGCGCCAGCAGCCAAAGAGGGCGGGGGGGATCCTACAATGAGCAGTTCTTC.

This chain uses TRBV6-5 with TRBJ2-1, with a tentative D call TRBD2 (5 bases). V was pared by 4 bases and J by 5 bases, with 18 bases between. In germline, CDR1 is MNHEY, CDR2 SVGAGI. CDR3 length: 16 amino acids. The CDR3 DNA follows: TGTGCCAGCAGTTCCAAAAGGCTAGCAGCGAACAATGAGCAGTTCTTC. Its protein is CASSSKRLAANNEQFF.

The rearrangement joins TRBV15 to TRBJ1-1, with unresolved D. Trimming left V 2 bases short and J 1 base short, with 5 bases between. The CDR3 spans 13 residues. Germline V gives CDR1 LNHNV, CDR2 YYDKDF (reference sequence). In DNA form, the CDR3 reads TGTGCCACCAGCAGAACAGCGAACACTGAAGCTTTCTTT. It codes for CATSRTANTEAFF.